A single sample is the source of the 25 T cell receptor beta chains below, sequenced in a study of beta chain features in type 1 diabetes (dated by TCRdb to 2016 to 2019). Receptor libraries were prepared by the immunoSEQ multiplex PCR assay. All of the isolated RNA was reverse transcribed with the High Capacity cDNA Reverse Transcription Kit, so expressed TCRB transcripts were sequenced. The immuneACCESS repertoire file appears here via TCRdb, limited to in-frame rearrangements. These files lack a portion of the clones; in checked studies, under half of the deficit traces to unresolved V genes, and the cause of the others is not known. In this sample the table shows roughly 500,000 clones, 10% to 12% of which occur a single time. Together, the top ten hold more than 0.045% of the sample. Sequencing was carried out using naive CD4+ T cells from blood. The sample's cell subset or site, from its label and the paper: true naive CD4+ T cells. The receptors were sampled from a woman younger than 30 in good health.

This clone has just a few counts. The chain uses TRBV28 and TRBJ2-7, with D tentatively TRBD2 (7 bases). Trimming stripped 2 bases from V and 6 bases from J, with 20 bases between. CDR3 length: 16 amino acids. Germline CDR1 is MDHEN and CDR2 is SYDVKM. CDR3 nucleotides: TGTGCCAGCAGTTTAGGCGTCCGGCGCGGGGGCTCCGAGCAGTACGTC. It encodes CASSLGVRRGGSEQYV.

The table lists this clone with a few counts. The chain has TRBV14 and TRBJ1-1, with D uncertain. The CDR3 extends over 13 amino acids. With 6 bases removed from V and 0 bases from J, the gap between germline ends came to 8 bases. Germline CDR1 is SGHDN and CDR2 is FVKESK. CDR3 in amino acids: CASRISMNTEAFF. The CDR3 DNA reads TGTGCCAGCAGGATAAGTATGAACACTGAAGCTTTCTTT.

This clone was counted a few times. The chain is built from TRBV27 and TRBJ1-4; possible D gene TRBD1, 5 bases. Germline values: CDR1 MNHEY, CDR2 SMNVEV (reference sequence). Trimming cost V 3 bases and J 8 bases, with 13 bases left between them. This CDR3 has 14 amino acids. The CDR3 loop is CASSFLGTVEKLFF. DNA for the CDR3: TGTGCCAGCAGTTTCCTCGGGACGGTCGAAAAACTGTTTTTT.

This chain joins TRBV28 and TRBJ1-6; D not certain. V was pared by 6 bases and J by 9 bases, with 21 bases between. From germline, CDR1 is MDHEN and CDR2 SYDVKM. The CDR3 has 16 amino acids. CDR3 in DNA: TGTGCCAGCAGCCCTCCTTCCGGGAGTCATACTTCACCCCTCCACTTT. It encodes CASSPPSGSHTSPLHF.

The chain recombines TRBV9 with TRBJ1-3; D is unclear. The germline V gene has CDR1 SGDLS and CDR2 YYNGEE. Trimming shortened V by 2 bases and J by 5 bases, and 8 bases separated the two germline ends. There are 13 residues in the CDR3. The CDR3 coding sequence is TGTGCCAGCAGCGTTAGTGCCCGAAACACCATATATTTT. Its translation is CASSVSARNTIYF.

This clone has a handful of counts. This sequence joins TRBV23-1 and TRBJ1-3, with 7 bases matching TRBD1. TRBV23-1 is known as an ORF, though its function is uncertain. The CDR3 has 18 amino acids. V lost 0 bases and J lost 8; bases outside the gene matches: 16. Here the CDR3 reads CASSQSSPPGQRIDTIYF. In nucleotides, the CDR3 is TGCGCCAGCAGTCAATCCTCCCCCCCGGGACAGAGGATCGACACCATATATTTT.

This clone was counted only a few times. The V call is TRBV27, the J call TRBJ2-7, with D perhaps TRBD1 or TRBD2 (7 bases each). V was pared by 3 bases and J by 2 bases, with 26 bases between. The CDR3 loop spans 19 amino acids. CDR1 MNHEY and CDR2 SMNVEV come from the germline V gene (reference sequence). The CDR3 DNA follows: TGTGCCAGCAGTTTCCCCCTAATAGAAGCAGGGGGGGAGACCTACGAGCAGTACGTC. Translating gives CASSFPLIEAGGETYEQYV.

The rearrangement joins TRBV7-6 to TRBJ1-3, with 9 bases that match TRBD1. The CDR3 is 18 residues long. Germline-derived CDR1 and CDR2 are SGHVS and FNYEAQ. V dropped 0 bases and J dropped 4; count of bases not matched to a gene: 10. CDR3 sequence: CASSLAPGQGSSGNTIYF. The CDR3 region has the DNA TGTGCCAGCAGCTTAGCTCCGGGACAGGGATCGAGCGGAAACACCATATATTTT.

This clone occurred a few times. The chain couples TRBV19 to TRBJ2-5; TRBD1 or TRBD2 may be the D gene (5 bases each). From germline, CDR1 is LNHDA and CDR2 SQIVND (reference sequence). V was trimmed by 6 bases and J by 1 base, leaving 15 bases between them. CDR3 length equals 15 residues. CDR3 coding DNA: TGTGCCAGTAGACTGGGGCTAGCAGCCCAAGAGACCCAGTACTTC. It translates to CASRLGLAAQETQYF.

The chain uses TRBV5-4 and TRBJ2-5; D unclear. The V end lost 3 bases, the J end lost 2 bases, and 11 bases lay between the germline ends. Germline CDR1 reads SGHNT; CDR2 reads YYREEE (reference sequence). There are 14 residues in the CDR3. CDR3 bases: TGTGCCAGCAGCTCCCCGGATGGACAAGAGACCCAGTACTTC. Protein sequence: CASSSPDGQETQYF.

This chain joins TRBV7-3 and TRBJ2-6; D gene uncertain. Germline-derived CDR1 and CDR2 are SGHTA and FQGTGA. The CDR3 contains 15 residues. V was trimmed by 7 bases and J by 2 bases, leaving 12 bases between them. The CDR3 reads CASTPGRPGANVLTF. In DNA form, the CDR3 reads TGTGCCAGCACCCCCGGCAGGCCTGGGGCCAACGTCCTGACTTTC.

This clone turned up a few times. The CDR3 spells CASSIKYGALAQYF. The DNA for the CDR3 is TGTGCCAGTAGTATAAAGTACGGCGCGCTGGCCCAGTACTTC. The chain recombines TRBV19 with TRBJ2-5; D remains ambiguous. The V gene's germline CDR1 is LNHDA and CDR2 SQIVND (reference sequence). This CDR3 region has 14 residues. Trimming shortened V by 2 bases and J by 9 bases, and 16 bases separated the two germline ends.

This clone was counted only a few times. This sequence joins TRBV25-1 and TRBJ1-5; D ambiguous. The V and J ends lost 2 bases and 6 bases respectively, with 11 bases between them. This CDR3 spans 14 amino acids. CDR1 is MGHDK, CDR2 SYGVNS, per germline. CDR3 region: CASSELGRAQPQHF. The CDR3 coding sequence is TGTGCCAGCAGTGAACTGGGGAGGGCTCAGCCCCAGCATTTT.

The rearrangement uses TRBV18 and TRBJ2-7, with 7 bases matching TRBD2. The junction had 8 bases not matched to a gene; V was cut back by 3 bases and J by 3 bases. The CDR3 sequence is 15 residues long. Looked up from germline, CDR1 is KGHSH and CDR2 is LQKENI. The CDR3 sequence is CASSPSETSFYEQYF. The CDR3 DNA reads TGTGCCAGCTCACCCTCCGAGACTAGCTTCTACGAGCAGTACTTC. The variable domain in full, with the rest retrieved from reference TRBV18 and TRBJ2-7, is NAGVMQNPRHLVRRRGQEARLRCSPMKGHSHVYWYRQLPEEGLKFMVYLQKENIIDESGMPKERFSAEFPKEGPSILRIQQVVRGDSAAYFCASSPSETSFYEQYFGPGTRLTVT.

This chain connects TRBV7-2 to TRBJ2-2; tentatively, D is TRBD2 (6 bases). The CDR3 loop spans 14 amino acids. The V end was cut by 5 bases, the J end by 6 bases, with 13 bases between. In germline, CDR1 is SGHTA, CDR2 FQGNSA. CDR3 sequence (DNA): TGTGCCAGCAGCCCGTCTAGCGAGTCCGGGGAGCTGTTTTTT. Translated: CASSPSSESGELFF.

As for this clone: Other DNA sequences in this sample translate to the same CDR3. The chain joins TRBV29-1 to TRBJ1-2; D uncertain. The V gene's germline CDR1 is SQVTM and CDR2 ANQGSEA. V shed 5 bases and J shed 6 bases, with 1 base lying between them. The CDR3 totals 8 residues. This CDR3 is CSVNGYTF. In DNA, the CDR3 is TGCAGCGTTAATGGCTACACCTTC.

The rearrangement uses TRBV20-1 and TRBJ1-5; no clear D. This CDR3 contains 10 residues. In germline, CDR1 is DFQATT, CDR2 SNEGSKA (reference sequence). The V gene lost 7 bases and the J gene lost 5 bases, with 6 bases spanning the gap. The CDR3 here is CSVGYQPQHF. CDR3 in DNA: TGCAGTGTCGGATATCAGCCCCAGCATTTT.

This clone has ten or more counts. This chain uses TRBV29-1 with TRBJ2-1; D not certain. The CDR3 contains 13 residues. Per the germline V gene, CDR1 is SQVTM and CDR2 is ANQGSEA. V shed 3 bases and J shed 4 bases, with 10 bases lying between them. CDR3: CSVDRAKYNEQFF. The DNA of the CDR3 is TGCAGCGTTGATCGGGCAAAGTACAATGAGCAGTTCTTC.

The chain employs TRBV7-9 and TRBJ1-5, with a weak D call TRBD1 (5 bases). CDR1 SEHNR and CDR2 FQNEAQ come from the germline V gene (reference sequence). Trimming left V 0 bases short and J 4 bases short, with 10 bases between. This CDR3 has 15 residues. In DNA, the CDR3 is TGTGCCAGCAGCTTAGCAGGGACCCTTAATCAGCCCCAGCATTTT. As protein: CASSLAGTLNQPQHF. Supplemented by reference TRBV7-9 and TRBJ1-5, the full variable domain reads DTGVSQNPRHKITKRGQNVTFRCDPISEHNRLYWYRQTLGQGPEFLTYFQNEAQLEKSRLLSDRFSAERPKGSFSTLEIQRTEQGDSAMYLCASSLAGTLNQPQHFGDGTRLSIL.

The J gene is TRBJ2-1, the V gene TRBV6-6; 7 nucleotides match TRBD1. From germline, CDR1 is MNHNY and CDR2 SVGAGI (reference sequence). This CDR3 spans 14 amino acids. V dropped 5 bases and J dropped 9; count of bases not matched to a gene: 10. The CDR3 here is CASSPTGVKGEQFF. CDR3 DNA: TGTGCCAGCAGTCCTACAGGGGTAAAGGGTGAGCAGTTCTTC.

Here the CDR3 DNA reads TGCGCCAGCACAATGGACAGGAATGAGCAGTTCTTC. Amino acids: CASTMDRNEQFF. The chain combines TRBV5-1 with TRBJ2-1, with 7 bases aligning to TRBD1. CDR1 is SGHRS, CDR2 YFSETQ, per germline. This CDR3 has 12 residues. Germline trimming cut 6 bases from V and 7 bases from J; bases unmatched to any gene: 4.

This clone was counted a few times. The V and J genes are TRBV4-1 and TRBJ1-2; D may be TRBD1 (5 bases). Germline V gives CDR1 MGHRA, CDR2 YSYEKL. V was shortened by 4 bases and J by 4 bases, with 10 bases between the two germline ends. The CDR3 is 13 amino acids. Written as DNA, the CDR3 is TGCGCCAGCAGCCCGACGGGGGTCTATGGCTACACCTTC. Its protein product is CASSPTGVYGYTF.

J is TRBJ2-1 and V is TRBV2, with TRBD2 as a possible D gene (5 bases). V lost 0 bases, J lost 12 bases, and 15 bases lay in between. CDR3 length: 14 amino acids. Per germline, CDR1 SNHLY and CDR2 FYNNEI. The CDR3 region has the DNA TGTGCCAGCAGTGAAGCGCTTACAGCGGTGGGGCAGTTCTTC. This sequence encodes CASSEALTAVGQFF.

This clone was seen a few times. The rearrangement uses TRBV11-1 and TRBJ2-3; D tentatively fits TRBD1 or TRBD2 (5 bases each). From germline, CDR1 is SGHAT and CDR2 FQDESV (reference sequence). Trimming took off 3 bases at V and 4 bases at J, with 17 bases between the two ends. The CDR3 loop spans 16 amino acids. CDR3 DNA: TGTGCCAGCAGCTTTGCCCCGGGGCCCTGGGCAGATACGCAGTATTTT. The encoded protein is CASSFAPGPWADTQYF.

This clone was counted a few times. The rearrangement links TRBV13 to TRBJ2-5, with D uncertain. The germline V gene encodes CDR1 PRHDT and CDR2 FYEKMQ (reference sequence). The CDR3 consists of 11 residues. Trimming took off 4 bases at V and 5 bases at J, with 5 bases between the two ends. CDR3 loop: CASSSLETQYF. The CDR3 DNA follows: TGTGCCAGCAGCTCCCTTGAGACCCAGTACTTC.